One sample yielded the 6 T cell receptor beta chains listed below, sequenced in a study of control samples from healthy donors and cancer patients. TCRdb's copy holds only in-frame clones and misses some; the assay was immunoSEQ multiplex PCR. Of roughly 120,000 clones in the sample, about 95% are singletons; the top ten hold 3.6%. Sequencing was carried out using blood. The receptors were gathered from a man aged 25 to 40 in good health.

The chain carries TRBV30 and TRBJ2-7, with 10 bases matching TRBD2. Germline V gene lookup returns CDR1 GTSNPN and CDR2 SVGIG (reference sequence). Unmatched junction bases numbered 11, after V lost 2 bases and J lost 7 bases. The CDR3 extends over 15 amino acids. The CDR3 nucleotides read TGTGCCTGGAGTTTACCGACTAGCGGGTTGGGGGAGCAGTACTTC. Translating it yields CAWSLPTSGLGEQYF.

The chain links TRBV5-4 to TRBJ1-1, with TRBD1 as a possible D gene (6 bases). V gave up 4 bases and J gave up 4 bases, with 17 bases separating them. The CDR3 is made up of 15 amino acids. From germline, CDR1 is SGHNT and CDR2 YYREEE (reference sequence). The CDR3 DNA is TGTGCCAGCAGCCCGGTTGGTTTCAGGGGCACTGAAGCTTTCTTT. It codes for CASSPVGFRGTEAFF.

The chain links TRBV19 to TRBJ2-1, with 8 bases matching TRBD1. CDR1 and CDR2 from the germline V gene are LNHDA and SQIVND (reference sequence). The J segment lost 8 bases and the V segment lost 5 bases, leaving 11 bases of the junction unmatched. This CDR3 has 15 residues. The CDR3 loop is CASSSTGQVFDEQFF. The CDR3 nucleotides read TGTGCCAGTAGTTCAACGGGACAGGTGTTCGATGAGCAGTTCTTC.

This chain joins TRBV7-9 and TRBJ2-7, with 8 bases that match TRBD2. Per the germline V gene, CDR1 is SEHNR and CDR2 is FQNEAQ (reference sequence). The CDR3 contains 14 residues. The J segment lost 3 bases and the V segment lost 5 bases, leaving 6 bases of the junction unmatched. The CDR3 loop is CASSPGGGNYEQYF. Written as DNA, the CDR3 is TGTGCCAGCAGCCCCGGGGGGGGGAACTACGAGCAGTACTTC. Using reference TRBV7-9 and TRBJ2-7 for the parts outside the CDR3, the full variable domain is DTGVSQNPRHKITKRGQNVTFRCDPISEHNRLYWYRQTLGQGPEFLTYFQNEAQLEKSRLLSDRFSAERPKGSFSTLEIQRTEQGDSAMYLCASSPGGGNYEQYFGPGTRLTVT.

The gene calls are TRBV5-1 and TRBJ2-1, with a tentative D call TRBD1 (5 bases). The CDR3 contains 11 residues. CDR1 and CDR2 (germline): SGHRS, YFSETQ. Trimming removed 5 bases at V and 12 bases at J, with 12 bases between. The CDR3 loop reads CASSLGQAQFF. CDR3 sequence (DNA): TGCGCCAGCAGTCTGGGGCAGGCGCAGTTCTTC.

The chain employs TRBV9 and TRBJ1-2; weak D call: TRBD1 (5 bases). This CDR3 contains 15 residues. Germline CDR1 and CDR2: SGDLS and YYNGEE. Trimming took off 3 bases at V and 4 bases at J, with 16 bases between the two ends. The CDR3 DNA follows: TGTGCCAGCAGCGGTTCAGGGTCCCTCGGCTATGGCTACACCTTC. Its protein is CASSGSGSLGYGYTF.